The rows below give T cell receptor beta chains drawn from one sample of a study of cytomegalovirus exposure and HLA in healthy donors. Assay used: immunoSEQ multiplex PCR; TCRdb lists only in-frame clones, some missing. The sample table includes about 130,000 clones. The sample comprised PBMCs. These receptors were collected from a woman between 40 and 50 years old in good health and CMV-seropositive. Each CDR3 is given with its conserved first and last residue. D genes are given only for firm matches.

>TRBD2|TRBV19|TRBJ2-5
CASSIAGDHQETQYF
TGTGCCAGTAGTATCGCGGGAGACCACCAAGAGACCCAGTACTTC
>NA|TRBV5-1|TRBJ1-5
CASSPAQGNQPQHF
TGCGCCAGCAGCCCGGCCCAGGGGAATCAGCCCCAGCATTTT
>NA|TRBV27|TRBJ1-1
CASSFFGREGDTEAFF
TGTGCCAGCAGTTTTTTCGGGAGGGAAGGTGACACTGAAGCTTTCTTT
>TRBD1|TRBV18|TRBJ1-1
CASSPPQGATEAFF
TGTGCCAGCTCCCCTCCGCAGGGGGCGACTGAAGCTTTCTTT
>NA|TRBV5-4|TRBJ1-1
CASSSNPDSPEAFF
TGTGCCAGCAGCTCAAATCCAGATAGCCCTGAAGCTTTCTTT
>NA|TRBV18|TRBJ1-3
CASSLQIDTTGNTIYF
TGTGCCAGCTCACTCCAGATCGACACGACTGGAAACACCATATATTTT
>TRBD1|TRBV7-3|TRBJ2-7
CASSSTGGSTSGSYEQYF
TGTGCCAGCAGCTCGACAGGGGGCTCAACTAGCGGCTCCTACGAGCAGTACTTC
>NA|TRBV5-6|TRBJ2-5
CASSDTVEETQYF
TGTGCCAGCAGCGATACAGTAGAAGAGACCCAGTACTTC
>TRBD2|TRBV28|TRBJ2-7
CASRQLAGGGFYEQYF
TGTGCCAGCAGACAACTAGCGGGAGGTGGGTTCTACGAGCAGTACTTC
>NA|TRBV2|TRBJ2-1
CASSGGVAYNEQFF
TGTGCCAGCAGTGGGGGGGTCGCCTACAATGAGCAGTTCTTC
>TRBD1|TRBV28|TRBJ1-4
CASWDRSTNEKLFF
TGTGCCAGCTGGGACAGGTCAACTAATGAAAAACTGTTTTTT
>NA|TRBV27|TRBJ2-1
CASRQGAYNEQFF
TGTGCCAGCAGACAGGGAGCATACAATGAGCAGTTCTTC
>NA|TRBV10-3|TRBJ2-3
CAISESYNQDTQYF
TGTGCCATCAGTGAGTCTTACAACCAGGATACGCAGTATTTT
>TRBD1|TRBV4-2|TRBJ2-7
CASSHRGQGVYEQYF
TGTGCCAGCAGCCATCGAGGACAGGGGGTATACGAGCAGTACTTC
>NA|TRBV7-6|TRBJ1-3
CASSSIQGLGNTIYF
TGTGCCAGCAGCTCGATACAGGGTTTGGGAAACACCATATATTTT
>NA|TRBV5-1|TRBJ2-5
CASSLTGTPQETQYF
TGCGCCAGCAGCTTGACCGGGACACCCCAAGAGACCCAGTACTTC
>NA|TRBV28|TRBJ2-7
CASSFRFEGDEQYF
TGTGCCAGCAGTTTCCGGTTTGAGGGAGATGAGCAGTACTTC
>NA|TRBV7-2|TRBJ2-1
CASSLSGGTYNEQFF
TGTGCCAGCAGCTTATCTGGCGGGACCTACAATGAGCAGTTCTTC
>TRBD2|TRBV5-4|TRBJ2-1
CASSSTGGRPNEQFF
TGTGCCAGCAGCTCCACTGGCGGGAGGCCGAATGAGCAGTTCTTC
>TRBD2|TRBV7-3|TRBJ2-1
CASAGGAGKQEQFF
TGTGCCAGCGCCGGGGGAGCGGGGAAACAAGAGCAGTTCTTC
>TRBD2|TRBV6-5|TRBJ2-2
CASSYLFTSGGELFF
TGTGCCAGCAGTTACCTTTTTACTAGCGGCGGGGAGCTGTTTTTT
>NA|TRBV7-9|TRBJ1-1
CASSPGGLGWAEAFF
TGTGCCAGCAGCCCCGGAGGCTTGGGGTGGGCTGAAGCTTTCTTT
>NA|TRBV15|TRBJ1-5
CATSRDPLVNQPQHF
TGTGCCACCAGCAGAGACCCATTAGTCAATCAGCCCCAGCATTTT
>NA|TRBV7-2|TRBJ2-5
CASSLGAEYQETQYF
TGTGCCAGCAGCTTAGGGGCAGAGTACCAAGAGACCCAGTACTTC
>TRBD2|TRBV30|TRBJ2-7
CAWSASGSSEQYF
TGTGCCTGGAGTGCTAGCGGGAGCTCCGAGCAGTACTTC
>TRBD1|TRBV6-4|TRBJ1-4
CASPLAGQGARGEKLFF
TGTGCCAGCCCCCTAGCGGGACAGGGGGCGCGGGGTGAAAAACTGTTTTTT
>NA|TRBV4-1|TRBJ2-1
CASSQDPSSFDEQFF
TGCGCCAGCAGCCAAGATCCGAGTAGCTTTGATGAGCAGTTCTTC
>TRBD1|TRBV2|TRBJ1-2
CASSMTGGDNYGYTF
TGTGCCAGCAGTATGACAGGGGGGGATAACTATGGCTACACCTTC
>NA|TRBV6-1|TRBJ1-2
CASSEKRGGYGYTF
TGTGCCAGCAGTGAAAAAAGGGGGGGCTATGGCTACACCTTC
>NA|TRBV11-2|TRBJ1-2
CASSAGDHNYGYTF
TGTGCCAGCAGCGCAGGGGACCACAACTATGGCTACACCTTC
>TRBD2|TRBV27|TRBJ2-1
CASRGLAGGYEQFF
TGTGCCAGCAGGGGACTAGCGGGAGGGTATGAGCAGTTCTTC
>TRBD1|TRBV7-9|TRBJ1-1
CASSSLLQGGAFF
TGTGCCAGCAGCTCCCTGCTACAGGGGGGGGCTTTCTTT
>NA|TRBV11-1|TRBJ2-3
CASSVRLSTDTQYF
TGTGCCAGCAGCGTAAGACTAAGCACAGATACGCAGTATTTT
>TRBD2|TRBV13|TRBJ2-7
CASSLGEGYEQYF
TGTGCCAGCAGCTTGGGGGAGGGCTACGAGCAGTACTTC
>TRBD2|TRBV6-5|TRBJ2-1
CASSYGGLASNEQFF
TGTGCCAGCAGTTACGGGGGACTAGCCTCCAATGAGCAGTTCTTC
>TRBD2|TRBV7-3|TRBJ2-7
CASSQSGSTYEQYF
TGTGCCAGCAGCCAGAGCGGGAGCACCTACGAGCAGTACTTC
>NA|TRBV19|TRBJ2-5
CASSIDHGETQYF
TGTGCCAGTAGTATAGACCACGGGGAGACCCAGTACTTC
>NA|TRBV27|TRBJ2-7
CASSLSRVYEQYF
TGTGCCAGCAGTTTGTCCAGGGTTTACGAGCAGTACTTC
>NA|TRBV7-3|TRBJ2-7
CASSLDWGPYEQYF
TGTGCCAGCAGCTTAGACTGGGGGCCCTACGAGCAGTACTTC